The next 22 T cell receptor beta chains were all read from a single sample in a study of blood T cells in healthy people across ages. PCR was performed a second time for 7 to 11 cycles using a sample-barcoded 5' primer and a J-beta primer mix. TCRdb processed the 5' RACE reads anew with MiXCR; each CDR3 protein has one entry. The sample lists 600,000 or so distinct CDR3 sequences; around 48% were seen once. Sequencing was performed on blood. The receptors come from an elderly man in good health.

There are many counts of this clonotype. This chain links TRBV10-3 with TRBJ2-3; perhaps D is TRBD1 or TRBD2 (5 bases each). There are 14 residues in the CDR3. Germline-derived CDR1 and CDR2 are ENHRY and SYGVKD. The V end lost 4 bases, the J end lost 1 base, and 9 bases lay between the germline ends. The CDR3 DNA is TGTGCCATCAGTGCCCAGGGACGCACAGATACGCAGTATTTT. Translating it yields CAISAQGRTDTQYF.

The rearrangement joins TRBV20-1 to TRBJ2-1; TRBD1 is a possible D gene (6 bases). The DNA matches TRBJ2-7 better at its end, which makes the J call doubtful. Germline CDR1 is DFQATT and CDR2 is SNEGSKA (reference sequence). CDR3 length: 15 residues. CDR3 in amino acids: CSGRKGEFSYNEQYF. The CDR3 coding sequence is TGCAGTGGTCGTAAGGGGGAGTTCTCCTACAATGAGCAGTACTTC.

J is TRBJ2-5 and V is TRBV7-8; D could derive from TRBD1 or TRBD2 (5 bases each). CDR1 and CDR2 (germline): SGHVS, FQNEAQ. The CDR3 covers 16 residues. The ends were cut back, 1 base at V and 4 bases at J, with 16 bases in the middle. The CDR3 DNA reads TGTGCCAGCAGCTTAGGAGGGACCACGTGGGGAGAGACCCAGTACTTC. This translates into CASSLGGTTWGETQYF.

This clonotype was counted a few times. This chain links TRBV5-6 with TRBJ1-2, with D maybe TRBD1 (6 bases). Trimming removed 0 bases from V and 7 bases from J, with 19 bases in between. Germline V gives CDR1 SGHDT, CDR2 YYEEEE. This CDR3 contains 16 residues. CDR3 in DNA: TGTGCCAGCAGCTTGGGTACGGGGGGCCTTGATTTTGGCTACACCTTC. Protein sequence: CASSLGTGGLDFGYTF.

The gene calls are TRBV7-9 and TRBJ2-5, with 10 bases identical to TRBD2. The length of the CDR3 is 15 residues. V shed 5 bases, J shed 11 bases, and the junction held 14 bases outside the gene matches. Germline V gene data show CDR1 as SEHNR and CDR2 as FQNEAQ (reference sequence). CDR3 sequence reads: CASSVLAGGSDEQYF. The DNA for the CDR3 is TGTGCCAGCAGCGTTTTAGCGGGGGGCAGCGATGAGCAGTACTTC.

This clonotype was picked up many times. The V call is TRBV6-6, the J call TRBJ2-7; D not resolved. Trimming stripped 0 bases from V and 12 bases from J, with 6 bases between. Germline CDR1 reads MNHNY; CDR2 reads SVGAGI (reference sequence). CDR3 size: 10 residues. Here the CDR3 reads CASSYSSWYF. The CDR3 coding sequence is TGTGCCAGCAGTTACTCGTCGTGGTACTTC.

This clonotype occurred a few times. CDR3: CSAVGDRGGEQYF. CDR3 DNA: TGCAGCGCCGTGGGGGACAGGGGAGGCGAGCAGTACTTC. The chain is built from TRBV29-1 and TRBJ2-7; 10 bases match TRBD1. V lost 7 bases to trimming and J lost 6 bases; unmatched junction nucleotides: 9. CDR3 length: 13 residues. The germline gives CDR1 SQVTM, CDR2 ANQGSEA.

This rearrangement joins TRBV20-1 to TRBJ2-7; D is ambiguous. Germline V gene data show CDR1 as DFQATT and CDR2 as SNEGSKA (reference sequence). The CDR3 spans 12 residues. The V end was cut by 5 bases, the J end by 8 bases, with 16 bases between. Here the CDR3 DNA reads TGCAGTGCTCAGGACGGCCGCCTAAAGCAGTACTTC. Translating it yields CSAQDGRLKQYF.

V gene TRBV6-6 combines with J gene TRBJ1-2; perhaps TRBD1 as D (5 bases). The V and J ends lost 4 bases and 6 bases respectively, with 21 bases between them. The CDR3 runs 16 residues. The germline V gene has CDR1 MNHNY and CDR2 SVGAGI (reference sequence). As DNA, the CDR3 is TGTGCCAGCAGTTTCGGAACTGGGACGTCTTACCATGGCTACACCTTC. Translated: CASSFGTGTSYHGYTF.

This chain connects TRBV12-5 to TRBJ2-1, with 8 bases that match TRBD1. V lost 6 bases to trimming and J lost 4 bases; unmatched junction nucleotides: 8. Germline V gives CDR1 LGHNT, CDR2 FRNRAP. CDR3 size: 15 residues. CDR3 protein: CASGTGQAAYNEQFF. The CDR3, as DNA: TGTGCTAGTGGCACGGGACAGGCGGCATACAATGAGCAGTTCTTC.

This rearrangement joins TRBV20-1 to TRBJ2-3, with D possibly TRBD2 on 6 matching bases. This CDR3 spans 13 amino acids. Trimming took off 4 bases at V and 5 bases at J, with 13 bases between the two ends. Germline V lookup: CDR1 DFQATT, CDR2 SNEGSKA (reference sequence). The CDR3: CSAIKAGLDTQYF. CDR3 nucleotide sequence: TGCAGTGCTATTAAGGCGGGATTAGATACGCAGTATTTT.

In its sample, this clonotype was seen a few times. The CDR3, as DNA: TGTGCCAGCTCATCGGGGACGGATTCCTACGAGCAGTACTTC. As protein: CASSSGTDSYEQYF. The V and J genes are TRBV18 and TRBJ2-7; D possibly matches TRBD1 or TRBD2 (5 bases each). Trimming pared 5 bases from V and 1 base from J, leaving 12 bases between. Germline V gene lookup returns CDR1 KGHSH and CDR2 LQKENI. This CDR3 has 14 residues.

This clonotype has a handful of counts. The CDR3 DNA reads TGCAGCGTTGGTAAGGGCAACTCTGGGGCCAACGTCCTGACTTTC. Residues: CSVGKGNSGANVLTF. This chain uses TRBV29-1 with TRBJ2-6; unclear D gene. The length of the CDR3 is 15 residues. Trimming took 4 bases from V and 0 from J, leaving 10 bases between them. Looked up from germline, CDR1 is SQVTM and CDR2 is ANQGSEA.

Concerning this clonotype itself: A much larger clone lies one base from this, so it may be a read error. Here the CDR3 DNA reads TGTGCCAGCAGTTATCGGGGGGGCCGAGATGCGCAGTATTTT. This encodes CASSYRGGRDAQYF. V usage is TRBV6-6 and J usage is TRBJ2-3, with 8 bases fitting TRBD2. The CDR3 length is 14 residues. Germline CDR1 is MNHNY and CDR2 is SVGAGI (reference sequence).

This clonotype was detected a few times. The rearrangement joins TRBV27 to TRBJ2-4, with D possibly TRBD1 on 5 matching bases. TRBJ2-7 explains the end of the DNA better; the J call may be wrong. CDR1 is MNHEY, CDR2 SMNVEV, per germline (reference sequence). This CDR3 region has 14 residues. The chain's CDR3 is CASSFRAGWDEQYF. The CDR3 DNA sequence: TGTGCCAGCAGTTTCAGGGCAGGGTGGGACGAGCAGTACTTC.

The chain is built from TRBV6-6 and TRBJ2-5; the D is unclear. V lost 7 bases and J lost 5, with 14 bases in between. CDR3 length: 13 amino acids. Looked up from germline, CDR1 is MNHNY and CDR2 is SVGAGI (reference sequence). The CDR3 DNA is TGTGCCAGCACTTTACTTCCTGAGGAGACCCAGTACTTC. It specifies CASTLLPEETQYF.

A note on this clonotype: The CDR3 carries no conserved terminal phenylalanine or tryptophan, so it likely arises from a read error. CDR3 coding DNA: TGTGCCAGCAGCCGTGGGCTAGCGGGGACCTCCTACGAGCAGTACTTA. Its protein product is CASSRGLAGTSYEQYL. The J gene is TRBJ2-7, the V gene TRBV7-2; 9 bases are shared with TRBD2. Germline CDR1 and CDR2: SGHTA and FQGNSA. The CDR3 runs 16 residues. Trimming cost V 5 bases and J 0 bases; bases outside gene matches: 8.

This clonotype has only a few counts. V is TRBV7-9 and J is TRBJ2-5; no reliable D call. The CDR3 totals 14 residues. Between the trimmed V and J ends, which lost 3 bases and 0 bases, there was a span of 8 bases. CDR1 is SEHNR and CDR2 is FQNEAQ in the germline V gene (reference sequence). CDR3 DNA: TGTGCCAGCAGCTTTCGCCAGAACCAAGAGACCCAGTACTTC. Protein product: CASSFRQNQETQYF.

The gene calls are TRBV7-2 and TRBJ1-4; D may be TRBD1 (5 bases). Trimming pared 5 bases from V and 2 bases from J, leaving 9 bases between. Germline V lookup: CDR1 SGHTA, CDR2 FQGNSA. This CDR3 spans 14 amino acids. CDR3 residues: CASSSRVTNEKLFF. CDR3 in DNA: TGTGCCAGCAGCAGCAGGGTTACTAATGAAAAACTGTTTTTT.

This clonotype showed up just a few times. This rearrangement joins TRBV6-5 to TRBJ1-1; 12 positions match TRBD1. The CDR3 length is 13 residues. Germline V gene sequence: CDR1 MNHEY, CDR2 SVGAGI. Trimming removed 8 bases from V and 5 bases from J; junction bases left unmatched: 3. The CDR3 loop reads CASRDRGLTEAFF. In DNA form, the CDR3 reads TGTGCCAGCCGGGACAGGGGGCTTACTGAAGCTTTCTTT.

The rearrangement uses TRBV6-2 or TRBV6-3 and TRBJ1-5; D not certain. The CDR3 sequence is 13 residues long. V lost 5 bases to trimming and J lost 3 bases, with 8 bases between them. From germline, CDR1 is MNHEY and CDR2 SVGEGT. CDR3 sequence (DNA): TGTGCCAGCAGTCGACGGATCAATCAGCCCCAGCATTTT. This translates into CASSRRINQPQHF.

The CDR3 loop is CASSQGGFATEAFF. The CDR3 DNA reads TGTGCCAGCAGCCAAGGAGGGTTTGCCACTGAAGCTTTCTTT. The rearrangement joins TRBV3-1 to TRBJ1-1; D unclear. CDR3 length: 14 amino acids. Trimming shortened V by 1 base and J by 4 bases, and 10 bases separated the two germline ends. Germline CDR1 is LGHDT and CDR2 is YNNKEL (reference sequence).